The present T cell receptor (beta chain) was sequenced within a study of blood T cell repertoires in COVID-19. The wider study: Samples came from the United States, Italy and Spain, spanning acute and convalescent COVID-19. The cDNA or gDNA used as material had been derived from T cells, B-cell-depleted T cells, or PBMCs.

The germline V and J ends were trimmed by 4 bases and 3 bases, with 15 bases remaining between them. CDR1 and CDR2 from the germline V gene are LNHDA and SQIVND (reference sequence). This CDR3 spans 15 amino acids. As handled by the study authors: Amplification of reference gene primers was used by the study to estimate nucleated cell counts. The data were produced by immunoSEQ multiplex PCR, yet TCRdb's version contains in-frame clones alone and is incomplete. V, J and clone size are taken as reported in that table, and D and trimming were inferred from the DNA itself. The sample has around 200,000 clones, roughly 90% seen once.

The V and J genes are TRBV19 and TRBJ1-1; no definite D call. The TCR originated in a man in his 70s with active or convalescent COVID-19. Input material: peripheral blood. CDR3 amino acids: CASSSQPSGDTEAFF. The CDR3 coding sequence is TGTGCCAGTAGTAGCCAGCCGTCCGGGGACACTGAAGCTTTCTTT. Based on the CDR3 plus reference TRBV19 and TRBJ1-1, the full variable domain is DGGITQSPKYLFRKEGQNVTLSCEQNLNHDAMYWYRQDPGQGLRLIYYSQIVNDFQKGDIAEGYSVSREKKESFPLTVTSAQKNPTAFYLCASSSQPSGDTEAFFGQGTRLTVV.